This T cell receptor (beta chain) derives from a study of T cell responses to AZD1222 COVID-19 vaccine. The protocol was immunoSEQ multiplex PCR, while the TCRdb copy is restricted to in-frame clones and leaves out a portion. The table has 180,000 or so clones, approximately 91% seen once. With regard to this clone: The antigen is undetermined.

General observations from the study: White British donors predominated, females outnumbered males, and clonal diversity was possibly underestimated. Across the whole spike, CD4 TCRs peaked at regions 160-218 and 743-854.

This TCR came from an adult who received the AZD1222 COVID-19 vaccine. The source material was peripheral blood, sampled 28 days after the second AZD1222 dose.

CDR3 sequence (DNA): TGTGCCAGCAGTTACCCCTATGAAAAACTGTTTTTT. It is translated as CASSYPYEKLFF. The chain joins TRBV6-2 or TRBV6-3 to TRBJ1-4; D call uncertain. The V end was cut by 2 bases, the J end by 6 bases, with 4 bases between. The CDR3 covers 12 residues. Germline V gives CDR1 MNHEY, CDR2 SVGEGT.